The present T cell receptor (beta chain) was sequenced within a study of T cell repertoires in cytomegalovirus infection. This clonotype showed up many times. Antigen specificity is unknown. From the reads, TCRdb called clonotypes with MiXCR, one entry per CDR3 protein. The data show around 120,000 distinct CDR3 sequences, with roughly a quarter seen just once and roughly 35% held by the top ten. Broader study findings: Of the TCR beta families, the public ones yielded a cumulative frequency that identified carriers of CMV plus the relevant HLA. CMV-specific HLA-C-restricted TCR beta clonotypes dominated the ex vivo response.

The V gene's germline CDR1 is SEHNR and CDR2 FQNEAQ (reference sequence). The CDR3 extends over 15 amino acids. After removal of 4 bases from V and 1 base from J, the junction contained 4 bases not matched to a gene. This TCR was recovered from a human donor in good health (CMV status not recorded). Some clones in this sample may be carry-over from other donors' samples. The sequencing input was PBMCs, sequenced either directly or after in vitro stimulation (not recorded which). This chain uses TRBV7-9 with TRBJ1-1; 9 bases match TRBD1. The DNA for the CDR3 is TGTGCCAGCAGCTCGGAGGGACAGGGGAACACTGAAGCTTTCTTT. It yields the protein CASSSEGQGNTEAFF. The full variable domain, rest sourced from reference TRBV7-9 and TRBJ1-1, is DTGVSQNPRHKITKRGQNVTFRCDPISEHNRLYWYRQTLGQGPEFLTYFQNEAQLEKSRLLSDRFSAERPKGSFSTLEIQRTEQGDSAMYLCASSSEGQGNTEAFFGQGTRLTVV.